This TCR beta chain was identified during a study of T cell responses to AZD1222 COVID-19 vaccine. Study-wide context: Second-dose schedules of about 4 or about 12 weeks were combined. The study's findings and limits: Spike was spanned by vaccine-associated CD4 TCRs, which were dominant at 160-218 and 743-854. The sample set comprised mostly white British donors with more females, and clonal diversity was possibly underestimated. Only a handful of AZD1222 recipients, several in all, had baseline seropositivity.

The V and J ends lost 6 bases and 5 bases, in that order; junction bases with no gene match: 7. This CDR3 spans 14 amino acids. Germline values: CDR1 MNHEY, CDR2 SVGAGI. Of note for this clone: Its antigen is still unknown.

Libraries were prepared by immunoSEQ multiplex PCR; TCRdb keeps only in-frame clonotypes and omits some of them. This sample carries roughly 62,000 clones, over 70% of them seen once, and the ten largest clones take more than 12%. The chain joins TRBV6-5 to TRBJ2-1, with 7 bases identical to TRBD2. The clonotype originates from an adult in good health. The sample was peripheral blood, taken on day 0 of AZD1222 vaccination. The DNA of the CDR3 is TGTGCCAGCAGCTCTAGCGGAATGCACAATGAGCAGTTCTTC. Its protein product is CASSSSGMHNEQFF.